This T cell receptor (beta chain) was found in a study of OX40 agonist ivuxolimab in advanced cancers. Overall study context: Head and neck, renal cell, melanoma or hepatocellular carcinoma were the cancers that dose-escalation patients had.

Libraries were prepared by immunoSEQ multiplex PCR; TCRdb keeps only in-frame clonotypes and omits some of them. The sample contains 25,000 to 30,000 clones, roughly 80% of which appear only once. Blood sampling took place at baseline, cycle 4 day 1, and cycle 7 day 1. The source was CD4+ or CD8+ T cells sorted from blood, collected in a trial of the OX40 agonist ivuxolimab. The sequence was collected from an adult with an advanced solid tumor such as melanoma, head and neck, liver or kidney cancer.

The CDR3 region is CATEWDSTYEQYF. The CDR3 DNA reads as TGTGCCACCGAGTGGGACAGCACCTACGAGCAGTACTTC. The V and J genes are TRBV7-9 and TRBJ2-7; 7 bases align to TRBD1. Germline V CDR1 and CDR2: SEHNR, FQNEAQ (reference sequence). After removal of 10 bases from V and 2 bases from J, the junction contained 8 bases not matched to a gene. The CDR3 is 13 residues long.